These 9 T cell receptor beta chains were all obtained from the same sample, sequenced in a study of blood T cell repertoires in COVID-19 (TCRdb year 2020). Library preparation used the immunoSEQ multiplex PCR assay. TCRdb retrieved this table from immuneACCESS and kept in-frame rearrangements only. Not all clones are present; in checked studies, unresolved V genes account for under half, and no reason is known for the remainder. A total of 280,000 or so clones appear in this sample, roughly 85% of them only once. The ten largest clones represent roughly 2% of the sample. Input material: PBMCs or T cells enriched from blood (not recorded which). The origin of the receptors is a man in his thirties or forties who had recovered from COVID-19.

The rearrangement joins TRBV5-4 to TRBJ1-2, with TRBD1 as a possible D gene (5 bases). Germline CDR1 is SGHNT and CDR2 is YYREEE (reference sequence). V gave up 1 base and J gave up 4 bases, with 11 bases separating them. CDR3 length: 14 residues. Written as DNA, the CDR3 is TGTGCCAGCAGCTTGATCGGGACTCTCTATGGCTACACCTTC. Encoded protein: CASSLIGTLYGYTF.

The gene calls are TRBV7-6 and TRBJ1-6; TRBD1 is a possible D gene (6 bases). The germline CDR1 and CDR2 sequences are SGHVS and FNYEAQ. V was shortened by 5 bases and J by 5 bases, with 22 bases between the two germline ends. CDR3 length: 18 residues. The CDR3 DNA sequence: TGTGCCAGCAGCCTAGGGATCGGGCCAGGGACAAATAATTCACCCCTCCACTTT. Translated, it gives CASSLGIGPGTNNSPLHF.

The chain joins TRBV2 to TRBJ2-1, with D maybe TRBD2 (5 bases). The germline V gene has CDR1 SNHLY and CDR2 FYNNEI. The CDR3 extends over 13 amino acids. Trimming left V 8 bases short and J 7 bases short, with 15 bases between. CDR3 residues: CASRAVRGNEQFF. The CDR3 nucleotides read TGTGCCAGCCGGGCCGTTAGAGGGAATGAGCAGTTCTTC.

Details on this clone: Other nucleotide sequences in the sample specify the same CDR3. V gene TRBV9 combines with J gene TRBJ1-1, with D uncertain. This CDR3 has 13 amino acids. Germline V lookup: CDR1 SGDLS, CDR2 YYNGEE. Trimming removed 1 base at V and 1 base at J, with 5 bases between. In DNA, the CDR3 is TGTGCCAGCAGCGTATCAGGGAACACTGAAGCTTTCTTT. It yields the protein CASSVSGNTEAFF.

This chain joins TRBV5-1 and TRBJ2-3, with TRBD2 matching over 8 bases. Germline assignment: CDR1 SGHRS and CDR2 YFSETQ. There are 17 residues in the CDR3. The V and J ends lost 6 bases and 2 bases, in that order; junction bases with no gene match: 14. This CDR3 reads CASNPVSGGGLTDTQYF. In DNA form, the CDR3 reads TGCGCCAGCAATCCGGTTTCGGGGGGGGGCCTCACAGATACGCAGTATTTT.

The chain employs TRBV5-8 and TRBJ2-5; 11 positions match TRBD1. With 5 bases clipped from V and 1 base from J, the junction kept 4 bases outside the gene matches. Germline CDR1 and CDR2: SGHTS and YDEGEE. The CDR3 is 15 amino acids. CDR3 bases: TGTGCCAGCAGAGCCGGGACAGGGGGCCAAGAGACCCAGTACTTC. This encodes CASRAGTGGQETQYF.

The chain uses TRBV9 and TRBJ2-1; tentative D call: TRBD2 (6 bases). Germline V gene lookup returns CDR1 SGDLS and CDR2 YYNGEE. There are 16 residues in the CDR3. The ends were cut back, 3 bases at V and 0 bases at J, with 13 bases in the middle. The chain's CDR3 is CASSGGLASSYNEQFF. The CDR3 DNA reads TGTGCCAGCAGCGGGGGACTGGCGAGCTCCTACAATGAGCAGTTCTTC.

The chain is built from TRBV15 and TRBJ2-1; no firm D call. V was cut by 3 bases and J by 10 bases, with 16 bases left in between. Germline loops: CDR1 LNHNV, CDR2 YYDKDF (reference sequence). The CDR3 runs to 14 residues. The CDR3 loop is CATSSELSLREQFF. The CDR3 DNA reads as TGTGCCACCAGCAGTGAGCTTAGCCTTCGAGAGCAGTTCTTC.

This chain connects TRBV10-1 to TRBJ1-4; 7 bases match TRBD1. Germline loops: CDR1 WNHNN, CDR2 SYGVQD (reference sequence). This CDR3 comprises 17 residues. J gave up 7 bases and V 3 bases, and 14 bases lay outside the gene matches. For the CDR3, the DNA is TGCGCCAGCAGTGATATCGGACAGGTCCTCCGGGGTGAAAAACTGTTTTTT. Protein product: CASSDIGQVLRGEKLFF.